What follows are 18 T cell receptor beta chains derived from one specimen sequenced in a study of T cells in narcolepsy. Assay used: immunoSEQ multiplex PCR; TCRdb lists only in-frame clones, some missing. The sample yields almost 25,000 clones, roughly two thirds seen once. The source material was memory (CD45RA-) CD4+ T cells from blood. The source of these receptors is a human donor in good health.

The chain couples TRBV10-3 to TRBJ1-5, with D unresolved. The germline V gene has CDR1 ENHRY and CDR2 SYGVKD. This CDR3 spans 13 amino acids. The ends were cut back, 0 bases at V and 7 bases at J, with 7 bases in the middle. The CDR3 region is CAISESTGQPQHF. CDR3 in DNA: TGTGCCATCAGTGAGTCGACCGGGCAGCCCCAGCATTTT.

This chain joins TRBV5-1 and TRBJ2-7; D is unclear. The CDR3 sequence is 14 residues long. V was clipped by 0 bases and J by 5 bases, with 12 bases between them. CDR1 and CDR2 from the germline V gene are SGHRS and YFSETQ. The CDR3, as DNA: TGCGCCAGCAGCTTGGGACCCTCCCCTAACGAGCAGTACTTC. It specifies CASSLGPSPNEQYF.

The table lists this clone with a count of one. V usage is TRBV6-5 and J usage is TRBJ2-1; 10 bases align to TRBD1. The ends lost 7 bases at V and 7 bases at J; junction bases unmatched: 10. From germline, CDR1 is MNHEY and CDR2 SVGAGI. The CDR3 runs 15 residues. The CDR3, as DNA: TGTGCCAGCAAACAGGCGGGACAGGGGTGGAATGAGCAGTTCTTC. It yields the protein CASKQAGQGWNEQFF.

V is TRBV7-6 and J is TRBJ1-3; D gene ambiguous. The length of the CDR3 is 13 residues. Germline values: CDR1 SGHVS, CDR2 FNYEAQ. V was shortened by 3 bases and J by 1 base, with 4 bases between the two germline ends. CDR3: CASSLGSGNTIYF. The CDR3 DNA reads as TGTGCCAGCAGCTTGGGGTCTGGAAACACCATATATTTT. Together with reference TRBV7-6 and TRBJ1-3, the CDR3 gives the full variable domain: GAGVSQSPRYKVTKRGQDVALRCDPISGHVSLYWYRQALGQGPEFLTYFNYEAQQDKSGLPNDRFSAERPEGSISTLTIQRTEQRDSAMYRCASSLGSGNTIYFGEGSWLTVV.

V usage is TRBV10-3 and J usage is TRBJ1-5, with D possibly TRBD1 on 6 matching bases. Germline V lookup: CDR1 ENHRY, CDR2 SYGVKD. V lost 10 bases and J lost 4, with 17 bases in between. The CDR3 covers 14 residues. The CDR3 DNA reads TGTGCCACCACGCCCACAGGGAGAAATCAGCCCCAGCATTTT. Encoded protein: CATTPTGRNQPQHF.

V usage is TRBV18 and J usage is TRBJ2-5, with TRBD2 identical over 7 bases. In germline, CDR1 is KGHSH, CDR2 LQKENI. Trimming at V came to 6 bases and at J to 0 bases, leaving 1 base not matched to a gene. This CDR3 region has 13 residues. CDR3 nucleotides: TGTGCCAGCTCGGGAGGGTACCAAGAGACCCAGTACTTC. Protein sequence: CASSGGYQETQYF. Drawing the rest from reference TRBV18 and TRBJ2-5, the complete variable domain is NAGVMQNPRHLVRRRGQEARLRCSPMKGHSHVYWYRQLPEEGLKFMVYLQKENIIDESGMPKERFSAEFPKEGPSILRIQQVVRGDSAAYFCASSGGYQETQYFGPGTRLLVL.

As DNA, the CDR3 is TGTGCCAGCAGACTTGGCCCTCCGGGGACATGGAACACTGAAGCTTTCTTT. Protein: CASRLGPPGTWNTEAFF. The rearrangement uses TRBV5-6 and TRBJ1-1, with D maybe TRBD1 (6 bases). The CDR3 runs 17 residues. Germline values: CDR1 SGHDT, CDR2 YYEEEE. Trimming cost V 5 bases and J 1 base, with 21 bases left between them.

A few counts support this clone. The chain is built from TRBV28 and TRBJ2-1; 9 bases agree with TRBD2. Germline-derived CDR1 and CDR2 are MDHEN and SYDVKM. Trimming at V came to 8 bases and at J to 2 bases, leaving 7 bases not matched to a gene. This CDR3 is 15 amino acids long. CDR3 protein: CASRTSDQTYNEQFF. CDR3 DNA sequence: TGTGCCAGCCGGACTAGCGATCAAACCTACAATGAGCAGTTCTTC. The complete variable domain, with remaining parts taken from reference TRBV28 and TRBJ2-1, reads DVKVTQSSRYLVKRTGEKVFLECVQDMDHENMFWYRQDPGLGLRLIYFSYDVKMKEKGDIPEGYSVSREKKERFSLILESASTNQTSMYLCASRTSDQTYNEQFFGPGTRLTVL.

This clone has more than one count but fewer than ten. The chain combines TRBV30 with TRBJ2-2; TRBD1 or TRBD2 may be the D gene (6 bases each). CDR1 is GTSNPN, CDR2 SVGIG, per germline (reference sequence). This CDR3 spans 13 amino acids. V gave up 6 bases and J gave up 8 bases, with 16 bases separating them. The CDR3 DNA reads TGTGCCTGCCGGAGGGACAATTGGGGGGAGCTGTTTTTT. Amino acid sequence: CACRRDNWGELFF.

This rearrangement joins TRBV4-3 to TRBJ2-2; 12 bases fit TRBD2. Germline trimming cut 1 base from V and 1 base from J; bases unmatched to any gene: 13. This CDR3 region has 21 residues. From germline, CDR1 is LGHNA and CDR2 YSLEER. The CDR3 DNA is TGCGCCAGCAGCCAAGGAAGGGTGGAGACTAGCGGGGGCCGGAACACCGGGGAGCTGTTTTTT. Protein product: CASSQGRVETSGGRNTGELFF.

This clone was seen a handful of times. This sequence joins TRBV5-6 and TRBJ1-5; no clear D gene. Per germline, CDR1 SGHDT and CDR2 YYEEEE. V was clipped by 6 bases and J by 3 bases, with 13 bases between them. CDR3 size: 14 residues. This chain's CDR3 is CASTTGGYNQPQHF. The CDR3 DNA reads TGTGCCAGCACCACTGGAGGGTACAATCAGCCCCAGCATTTT.

This clone was seen only a few times. The V call is TRBV30, the J call TRBJ2-7; the match to TRBD2 covers 7 bases. CDR3 length equals 14 residues. The trim removed 3 bases at V and 4 bases at J, leaving 9 bases unmatched. Germline lookup yields CDR1 GTSNPN and CDR2 SVGIG (reference sequence). Written as DNA, the CDR3 is TGTGCCTGGAGCGGGGTAGCGGGCCTGTACGAGCAGTACTTC. Translating it yields CAWSGVAGLYEQYF.

This chain uses TRBV30 with TRBJ2-7, with D perhaps matching TRBD1 (5 bases). Germline CDR1 is GTSNPN and CDR2 is SVGIG (reference sequence). The germline V and J ends were trimmed by 4 bases and 5 bases, with 12 bases remaining between them. The CDR3 loop spans 12 amino acids. The CDR3 coding sequence is TGTGCCTGGACCAGGGTGACCCACGAGCAGTACTTC. Its protein product is CAWTRVTHEQYF.

This chain connects TRBV7-9 to TRBJ2-5, with a weak D call TRBD1 (5 bases). CDR3 length: 12 amino acids. Trimming removed 6 bases from V and 5 bases from J, with 10 bases in between. Germline values: CDR1 SEHNR, CDR2 FQNEAQ (reference sequence). CDR3 sequence (DNA): TGTGCCAGCAGTCAGGGTACGGAGACCCAGTACTTC. Translation: CASSQGTETQYF.

The chain recombines TRBV6-6 with TRBJ2-1, with TRBD2 as a possible D gene (6 bases). The CDR3 is 14 residues long. Germline CDR1 and CDR2: MNHNY and SVGAGI (reference sequence). Trimming removed 5 bases at V and 2 bases at J, with 10 bases between. Here the CDR3 DNA reads TGTGCCAGCAGTCGACTAGATCCCTACAATGAGCAGTTCTTC. This translates into CASSRLDPYNEQFF.

The chain is built from TRBV2 and TRBJ2-7; D is ambiguous. The germline V gene encodes CDR1 SNHLY and CDR2 FYNNEI. V was shortened by 3 bases and J by 2 bases, with 17 bases between the two germline ends. CDR3 length: 16 amino acids. Here the CDR3 DNA reads TGTGCCAGCAGTGATCTCCCGGTCCTCCGGCCCTACGAGCAGTACTTC. It is translated as CASSDLPVLRPYEQYF.

V gene TRBV10-3 combines with J gene TRBJ2-5, with D possibly matching TRBD1 (5 bases). V was trimmed by 4 bases and J by 4 bases, leaving 13 bases between them. The CDR3 spans 14 residues. Germline V gene sequence: CDR1 ENHRY, CDR2 SYGVKD. In nucleotides, the CDR3 is TGTGCCATCAGTGGACAGCTAAGGACAGAGACCCAGTACTTC. This encodes CAISGQLRTETQYF.

The V and J genes are TRBV7-9 and TRBJ1-4; D may be TRBD1 (5 bases). V was clipped by 7 bases and J by 7 bases, with 22 bases between them. The germline V gene has CDR1 SEHNR and CDR2 FQNEAQ (reference sequence). This CDR3 contains 16 residues. The CDR3 nucleotides are TGTGCCAGCAACCCGGCGGGGGACGTACTGACTGAAAAACTGTTTTTT. Its protein is CASNPAGDVLTEKLFF.